Shown below are 27 T cell receptor beta chains from a single sample sequenced in a study of beta chain features in type 1 diabetes. The study reverse transcribed the entire isolated RNA, so it sequenced expressed TCRB transcripts. Only in-frame clones appear in the TCRdb table, and some are missing; sequencing was by immunoSEQ multiplex PCR. The repertoire holds a few hundred thousand clones, with over 11% as singletons. Sequencing used naive CD4+ T cells from blood. These receptors all come from a man aged 25 to 40 in good health.

The chain links TRBV9 to TRBJ1-2; no clear D. Deletions cut 4 bases from V and 8 bases from J, with 21 bases between. The V gene's germline CDR1 is SGDLS and CDR2 YYNGEE. The CDR3 extends over 15 amino acids. The CDR3 nucleotides are TGTGCCAGCAGCCCCCTGAGTGGCGCGGCGGGGGGCTACACCTTC. The encoded protein is CASSPLSGAAGGYTF.

This clone appeared a few times. The chain combines TRBV9 with TRBJ2-1; the match to TRBD2 covers 7 bases. The junction had 13 bases not matched to a gene; V was cut back by 3 bases and J by 4 bases. The CDR3 length is 17 residues. Per germline, CDR1 SGDLS and CDR2 YYNGEE. The CDR3 spells CASSGAQLAGAYNEQFF. CDR3 sequence (DNA): TGTGCCAGCAGCGGAGCCCAATTGGCGGGAGCATACAATGAGCAGTTCTTC.

J is TRBJ1-2 and V is TRBV9; D call uncertain. V was trimmed by 3 bases and J by 7 bases, leaving 10 bases between them. Germline CDR1 and CDR2: SGDLS and YYNGEE. The CDR3 loop spans 12 amino acids. The CDR3 region has the DNA TGTGCCAGCAGCGCGCTAGGTGGTGGCTACACCTTC. Its protein is CASSALGGGYTF.

This rearrangement joins TRBV7-2 to TRBJ2-3, with 7 bases matching TRBD2. The germline CDR1 and CDR2 sequences are SGHTA and FQGNSA. This CDR3 has 19 residues. V lost 4 bases and J lost 2; bases outside the gene matches: 18. The CDR3 loop reads CASSYWRDAGRGTTDTQYF. CDR3 nucleotides: TGTGCCAGCAGCTACTGGAGAGACGCGGGGAGGGGAACCACAGATACGCAGTATTTT.

This clone was detected a few times. The CDR3 sequence is CASSEERFRADTQYF. The CDR3 DNA sequence: TGTGCCAGCAGTGAAGAACGGTTCCGGGCGGATACGCAGTATTTT. J is TRBJ2-3 and V is TRBV6-1; D is uncertain. Germline lookup yields CDR1 MNHNS and CDR2 SASEGT. The CDR3 length is 15 residues. Trimming stripped 1 base from V and 6 bases from J, with 14 bases between.

V gene TRBV9 combines with J gene TRBJ2-3, with 9 bases aligning to TRBD2. CDR3 length: 16 amino acids. V lost 2 bases to trimming and J lost 2 bases; unmatched junction nucleotides: 6. Germline loops: CDR1 SGDLS, CDR2 YYNGEE. CDR3: CASSVSSGGTTDTQYF. The CDR3 bases are TGTGCCAGCAGCGTGAGTAGCGGGGGTACCACAGATACGCAGTATTTT.

The chain is built from TRBV4-1 and TRBJ1-4; D gene uncertain. The CDR3 extends over 16 amino acids. In germline, CDR1 is MGHRA, CDR2 YSYEKL. V dropped 0 bases and J dropped 4 bases, with 12 bases sitting between them. The CDR3 spells CASSQERNSLNEKLFF. CDR3 bases: TGCGCCAGCAGCCAAGAAAGGAACAGTCTTAATGAAAAACTGTTTTTT.

This sequence joins TRBV7-2 and TRBJ2-3; D remains unclear. The CDR3 consists of 14 residues. V lost 5 bases, J lost 2 bases, and 11 bases lay in between. Germline CDR1 reads SGHTA; CDR2 reads FQGNSA. CDR3 sequence: CASSQDQDTDTQYF. CDR3 nucleotides: TGTGCCAGCAGCCAAGATCAGGACACAGATACGCAGTATTTT. Together with reference TRBV7-2 and TRBJ2-3, the CDR3 gives the full variable domain: GAGVSQSPSNKVTEKGKDVELRCDPISGHTALYWYRQSLGQGLEFLIYFQGNSAPDKSGLPSDRFSAERTGGSVSTLTIQRTQQEDSAVYLCASSQDQDTDTQYFGPGTRLTVL.

The table lists this clone with a few counts. The CDR3 coding sequence is TGTGCCAGCAGTTCCGGTACGGGCCGTGGGACCCAGTACTTC. Translation: CASSSGTGRGTQYF. The J gene is TRBJ2-5, the V gene TRBV28; D gene unclear. CDR3 length: 14 residues. With 4 bases removed from V and 7 bases from J, the gap between germline ends came to 16 bases. In germline, CDR1 is MDHEN, CDR2 SYDVKM.

This clone came up a few times. The DNA for the CDR3 is TGTGCCAGCAGCGCAACGGCTATGGGGGTCTACAATGAGCAGTTCTTC. Residues: CASSATAMGVYNEQFF. The rearrangement joins TRBV9 to TRBJ2-1; D assignment may be TRBD1 or TRBD2 (5 bases each). Deletions cut 3 bases from V and 3 bases from J, with 16 bases between. Germline V CDR1 and CDR2: SGDLS, YYNGEE. This CDR3 region has 16 residues.

This clone was counted only a few times. This chain uses TRBV4-3 with TRBJ2-3, with D maybe TRBD1 (5 bases). There are 17 residues in the CDR3. V shed 0 bases and J shed 0 bases, with 13 bases lying between them. Germline V gene lookup returns CDR1 LGHNA and CDR2 YSLEER. The CDR3 here is CASSQDPPGPSTDTQYF. The CDR3 bases are TGCGCCAGCAGCCAAGATCCCCCAGGGCCTAGCACAGATACGCAGTATTTT.

Only a few counts were recorded for this clone. The chain employs TRBV4-3 and TRBJ2-3; no firm D call. CDR1 and CDR2 from the germline V gene are LGHNA and YSLEER. The CDR3 spans 14 residues. V shed 0 bases and J shed 0 bases, with 4 bases lying between them. The CDR3 bases are TGCGCCAGCAGCCAAGATATTAGCACAGATACGCAGTATTTT. Amino acids: CASSQDISTDTQYF.

The chain couples TRBV5-4 to TRBJ2-5; 9 bases agree with TRBD2. Looked up from germline, CDR1 is SGHNT and CDR2 is YYREEE (reference sequence). The CDR3 spans 17 residues. V was pared by 0 bases and J by 3 bases, with 9 bases of the junction left unmatched. The CDR3 region has the DNA TGTGCCAGCAGCTTGGCCCCTGGCTCTAGCGGGGAAGAGACCCAGTACTTC. It translates to CASSLAPGSSGEETQYF.

This chain uses TRBV4-1 with TRBJ2-1, with TRBD2 matching 9 bases. J was trimmed by 8 bases and V by 0 bases; bases with no gene match: 8. The CDR3 is made up of 16 amino acids. Germline V gene sequence: CDR1 MGHRA, CDR2 YSYEKL. This chain's CDR3 is CASSQEISGGYDEQFF. The CDR3, as DNA: TGCGCCAGCAGCCAAGAGATTAGCGGGGGTTACGATGAGCAGTTCTTC.

The chain uses TRBV7-9 and TRBJ2-7; either TRBD1 or TRBD2 may supply D (5 bases each). CDR1 is SEHNR, CDR2 FQNEAQ, per germline (reference sequence). This CDR3 is 15 amino acids long. Trimming cost V 4 bases and J 1 base, with 14 bases left between them. The CDR3 here is CASSSAGTLSYEQYV. The DNA of the CDR3 is TGTGCCAGCAGCTCCGCCGGGACGTTATCCTACGAGCAGTACGTC.

This clone was found a few times. This chain joins TRBV19 and TRBJ2-5; 7 nucleotides align to TRBD2. Losses at the gene ends were 4 bases for V and 5 bases for J; bases not matched to a gene: 10. CDR1 is LNHDA, CDR2 SQIVND, per germline (reference sequence). The CDR3 extends over 15 amino acids. The CDR3 bases are TGTGCCAGTAGTAAGCGGGATGGAGGATATGAGACCCAGTACTTC. It codes for CASSKRDGGYETQYF.

The chain links TRBV7-9 to TRBJ1-5; no firm D call. V gave up 1 base and J gave up 6 bases, with 7 bases separating them. The CDR3 spans 13 residues. Germline-derived CDR1 and CDR2 are SEHNR and FQNEAQ (reference sequence). The CDR3 protein is CASSLERGQPQHF. CDR3 coding DNA: TGTGCCAGCAGCTTAGAACGGGGTCAGCCCCAGCATTTT. Variable domain in full (rest from reference TRBV7-9 and TRBJ1-5): DTGVSQNPRHKITKRGQNVTFRCDPISEHNRLYWYRQTLGQGPEFLTYFQNEAQLEKSRLLSDRFSAERPKGSFSTLEIQRTEQGDSAMYLCASSLERGQPQHFGDGTRLSIL.

The chain carries TRBV7-8 and TRBJ2-1; 9 nucleotides agree with TRBD2. CDR3 length: 16 residues. With V trimmed by 5 bases and J by 3 bases, 8 bases remained unmatched. Germline CDR1 and CDR2: SGHVS and FQNEAQ. CDR3 protein: CASSGYLAGRYNEQFF. In DNA, the CDR3 is TGTGCCAGCAGCGGTTATCTAGCGGGGCGCTACAATGAGCAGTTCTTC.

The chain has TRBV2 and TRBJ2-1; D not resolved. The germline V gene has CDR1 SNHLY and CDR2 FYNNEI. The V and J ends lost 3 bases and 10 bases respectively, with 7 bases between them. CDR3 length: 11 residues. CDR3 sequence (DNA): TGTGCCAGCAGTGAGGCAGTAGAGCAGTTCTTC. Residues: CASSEAVEQFF.

There are a few counts of this clone. This rearrangement joins TRBV5-1 to TRBJ1-1, with 8 bases aligning to TRBD1. In germline, CDR1 is SGHRS, CDR2 YFSETQ. V dropped 3 bases and J dropped 1; count of bases not matched to a gene: 2. This CDR3 comprises 14 residues. The CDR3 nucleotides are TGCGCCAGCAGCTCAGGGGGCGCGAACACTGAAGCTTTCTTT. Its protein is CASSSGGANTEAFF.

The gene calls are TRBV9 and TRBJ2-7; D is ambiguous. Looked up from germline, CDR1 is SGDLS and CDR2 is YYNGEE. V was clipped by 2 bases and J by 3 bases, with 12 bases between them. The CDR3 spans 14 residues. CDR3 sequence: CASSVAPTLYEQYF. CDR3 nucleotide sequence: TGTGCCAGCAGCGTGGCCCCTACCCTCTACGAGCAGTACTTC.

The chain combines TRBV12-5 with TRBJ2-3, with D hard to call. The V gene lost 3 bases and the J gene lost 0 bases, with 7 bases spanning the gap. The germline V gene has CDR1 LGHNT and CDR2 FRNRAP. CDR3 length: 14 residues. CDR3 loop: CASGFSPSTDTQYF. The CDR3 region has the DNA TGTGCTAGTGGTTTTTCTCCTAGCACAGATACGCAGTATTTT.

The chain joins TRBV5-1 to TRBJ2-1; 7 bases are shared with TRBD2. From germline, CDR1 is SGHRS and CDR2 YFSETQ. This CDR3 is built from 17 residues. V lost 0 bases to trimming and J lost 5 bases; unmatched junction nucleotides: 11. The CDR3 loop reads CASSLEMTSRSDNEQFF. The CDR3 DNA follows: TGCGCCAGCAGCTTGGAAATGACTAGCCGTAGCGACAATGAGCAGTTCTTC.

The V and J genes are TRBV30 and TRBJ1-2, with 7 bases lining up with TRBD1. V was clipped by 2 bases and J by 8 bases; unmatched bases: 5. The CDR3 contains 12 residues. CDR1 and CDR2 from the germline V gene are GTSNPN and SVGIG (reference sequence). The CDR3 is CAWSRQGEGYTF. CDR3 sequence (DNA): TGTGCCTGGAGTCGGCAGGGGGAAGGCTACACCTTC. Full variable domain (missing parts from reference TRBV30 and TRBJ1-2): SQTIHQWPATLVQPVGSPLSLECTVEGTSNPNLYWYRQAAGRGLQLLFYSVGIGQISSEVPQNLSASRPQDRQFILSSKKLLLSDSGFYLCAWSRQGEGYTFGSGTRLTVV.

The rearrangement joins TRBV9 to TRBJ2-5; D is undetermined. Germline V CDR1 and CDR2: SGDLS, YYNGEE. The V gene lost 4 bases and the J gene lost 1 base, with 11 bases spanning the gap. The CDR3 is made up of 14 amino acids. The CDR3, as DNA: TGTGCCAGCAGCACCGGACCGATCCAAGAGACCCAGTACTTC. It codes for CASSTGPIQETQYF.

V and J are TRBV7-9 and TRBJ1-1, with no clear D. This CDR3 spans 15 amino acids. Trimming removed 7 bases at V and 2 bases at J, with 17 bases between. The germline V gene encodes CDR1 SEHNR and CDR2 FQNEAQ (reference sequence). The CDR3: CASNQGVAANTEAFF. DNA for the CDR3: TGTGCCAGCAATCAAGGAGTTGCAGCAAACACTGAAGCTTTCTTT.

This clone was seen more than once but under ten times. V usage is TRBV7-9 and J usage is TRBJ2-1; D possibly corresponds to TRBD2 (5 bases). V gave up 1 base and J gave up 1 base, with 8 bases separating them. CDR1 SEHNR and CDR2 FQNEAQ come from the germline V gene (reference sequence). This CDR3 region has 15 residues. CDR3 bases: TGTGCCAGCAGCTTAGGTGGGGAGTCCTACAATGAGCAGTTCTTC. Translated, it gives CASSLGGESYNEQFF. Supplemented by reference TRBV7-9 and TRBJ2-1, the full variable domain reads DTGVSQNPRHKITKRGQNVTFRCDPISEHNRLYWYRQTLGQGPEFLTYFQNEAQLEKSRLLSDRFSAERPKGSFSTLEIQRTEQGDSAMYLCASSLGGESYNEQFFGPGTRLTVL.